This T cell receptor (beta chain) is drawn from a study of identical twins. Study conclusions and caveats: Researchers caution that invariant MAIT and iNKT cells could partly confound zero-insertion analyses.

One entry per CDR3 protein, called by TCRdb with MiXCR from the 5' RACE reads. The data show approximately 700,000 distinct CDR3 sequences, with roughly 20% seen just once and about an eighth held by the top ten. The ends lost 2 bases at V and 9 bases at J; junction bases unmatched: 19. The germline V gene has CDR1 SGHVS and CDR2 FQNEAQ. CDR3 length: 17 amino acids. In the case of this clonotype: Antigen specificity is unknown.

Healthy Caucasian individuals made up all the donors. The sample also formed part of further work on T cells expressing NK-cell markers. That source adds: Investigators obtained TCR beta repertoires from sorted CD3+CD56+NKG2C+, CD3+CD56+NKG2C- and CD3+CD56-NKG2C+ T cells.

The V gene is TRBV7-8, the J gene TRBJ2-7; 7 positions match TRBD1. Sequences were obtained from PBMCs. This clonotype originated in a woman between 18 and 29 years old in good health. The CDR3 spells CASSLYPETGTRSRQYF. In DNA form, the CDR3 reads TGTGCCAGCAGCTTATACCCCGAGACAGGGACGAGATCGAGGCAGTACTTC.